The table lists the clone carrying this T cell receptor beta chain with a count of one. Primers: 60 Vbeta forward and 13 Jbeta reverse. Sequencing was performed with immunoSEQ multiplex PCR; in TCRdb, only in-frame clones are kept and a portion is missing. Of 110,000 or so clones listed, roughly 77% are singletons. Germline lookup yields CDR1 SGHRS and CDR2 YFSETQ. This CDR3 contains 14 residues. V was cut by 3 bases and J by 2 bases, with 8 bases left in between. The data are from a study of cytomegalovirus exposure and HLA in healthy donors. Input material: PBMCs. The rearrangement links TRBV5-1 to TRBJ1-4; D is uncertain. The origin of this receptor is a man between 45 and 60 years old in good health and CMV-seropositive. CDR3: CASSSGFTNEKLFF. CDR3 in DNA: TGCGCCAGCAGCTCGGGGTTCACTAATGAAAAACTGTTTTTT.